This T cell receptor (beta chain) was obtained from a study of shared T cell receptors in the human thymus. The CDR3 has 15 residues. The junction had 3 bases not matched to a gene; V was cut back by 0 bases and J by 4 bases. CDR1 is SGHRS, CDR2 YFSETQ, per germline. The protocol was immunoSEQ multiplex PCR, while the TCRdb copy is restricted to in-frame clones and leaves out a portion. Found here are roughly 500,000 clones, roughly 74% of them singletons; the top ten hold about 0.013%. This sample was also put to use in a study of human thymus T cells. As reported in that work: Infants, healthy and Finnish, who were having corrective surgery for congenital heart defects served as donors. From resections taken during corrective heart surgery, the thymus tissue was obtained. In thymic and blood repertoires alike, V and J usage looked biased. Related research described thymic repertoires that were highly overlapping among unrelated individuals.

The sample consisted of thymocytes. The sequence came from a boy in the first two years of life with a congenital heart defect. The V gene is TRBV5-1, the J gene TRBJ1-3; 8 nucleotides match TRBD1. In DNA, the CDR3 is TGCGCCAGCAGCTTGGACAGGGGGGCGGGAAACACCATATATTTT. Protein product: CASSLDRGAGNTIYF.